The rows below give T cell receptor beta chains drawn from one sample of a study of early T cells in non-severe SARS-CoV-2 infection. MiXCR, applied by TCRdb to the 5' RACE reads, yields one record per CDR3 protein. This sample carries 65,000 to 85,000 distinct CDR3 sequences, roughly 13% of them seen once, and the ten largest clones take about 1.1%. Sequencing used whole blood. The receptor set was obtained from an adult who was a healthcare worker with PCR-confirmed SARS-CoV-2 infection or an uninfected control (not recorded which). CDR3s include the opening cysteine and the closing phenylalanine or tryptophan. Fields, in order: CDR3 length, clone size, D gene, J gene, V gene, CDR3 protein, CDR3 DNA. D genes are given only for firm matches. Only some rows state a clone size, as once, few, many or a class for expanded clones.

cdr3_length: 15
clone_size: many
d_call: TRBD1
j_call: TRBJ1-4
v_call: TRBV6-6
cdr3_aa: CASRLGDSNMEKLFF
cdr3_nt: TGTGCCAGCAGACTCGGGGACAGCAACATGGAAAAACTGTTTTTT

cdr3_length: 14
clone_size: .
d_call: .
j_call: TRBJ2-1
v_call: TRBV4-3
cdr3_aa: CASRQTGALGEQFF
cdr3_nt: TGCGCCAGCAGGCAGACGGGAGCCTTGGGTGAGCAGTTCTTC

cdr3_length: 12
clone_size: .
d_call: .
j_call: TRBJ2-7
v_call: TRBV11-2
cdr3_aa: CASSFRDHEQYF
cdr3_nt: TGTGCCAGCAGCTTCCGGGACCACGAGCAGTACTTC

cdr3_length: 15
clone_size: few
d_call: .
j_call: TRBJ2-1
v_call: TRBV24-1
cdr3_aa: CATSGRGPSYNEQFF
cdr3_nt: TGTGCCACCAGTGGAAGGGGACCCTCCTACAATGAGCAGTTCTTC

cdr3_length: 18
clone_size: .
d_call: .
j_call: TRBJ2-4
v_call: TRBV4-1
cdr3_aa: CASSQALGQSLAKNIQYF
cdr3_nt: TGCGCCAGCAGCCAAGCCCTTGGGCAATCGCTAGCCAAAAACATTCAGTACTTC

cdr3_length: 11
clone_size: few
d_call: .
j_call: TRBJ2-7
v_call: TRBV20-1
cdr3_aa: CSARLGVEQYF
cdr3_nt: TGCAGTGCTAGATTGGGGGTCGAGCAGTACTTC

cdr3_length: 11
clone_size: .
d_call: .
j_call: TRBJ2-7
v_call: TRBV28
cdr3_aa: CASTSWYEQYF
cdr3_nt: TGTGCCAGCACCTCCTGGTACGAGCAGTACTTC

cdr3_length: 14
clone_size: .
d_call: TRBD1
j_call: TRBJ2-7
v_call: TRBV5-1
cdr3_aa: CASSSDRASYEQYF
cdr3_nt: TGCGCCAGCAGCTCAGACAGGGCGAGCTACGAGCAGTACTTC

cdr3_length: 16
clone_size: many
d_call: .
j_call: TRBJ1-4
v_call: TRBV28
cdr3_aa: CASSLRSALLNEKLFF
cdr3_nt: TGTGCCAGCAGTTTAAGATCGGCCCTACTTAATGAAAAACTGTTTTTT

cdr3_length: 14
clone_size: .
d_call: .
j_call: TRBJ2-1
v_call: TRBV5-6
cdr3_aa: CASSLVRDYNEQFF
cdr3_nt: TGTGCCAGCAGCTTGGTGCGAGACTACAATGAGCAGTTCTTC

cdr3_length: 13
clone_size: .
d_call: .
j_call: TRBJ2-1
v_call: TRBV5-5
cdr3_aa: CASSLGPELEQFF
cdr3_nt: TGTGCCAGCAGCTTGGGGCCCGAACTTGAGCAGTTCTTC

cdr3_length: 13
clone_size: few
d_call: TRBD2
j_call: TRBJ2-3
v_call: TRBV29-1
cdr3_aa: CSVERTSGYTQYF
cdr3_nt: TGCAGCGTAGAACGGACTAGCGGCTATACGCAGTATTTT

cdr3_length: 12
clone_size: .
d_call: .
j_call: TRBJ1-1
v_call: TRBV29-1
cdr3_aa: CSVDAQMGEAFF
cdr3_nt: TGCAGCGTTGACGCCCAGATGGGTGAAGCTTTCTTT

cdr3_length: 12
clone_size: few
d_call: .
j_call: TRBJ2-1
v_call: TRBV20-1
cdr3_aa: CSAPDGYNEQFF
cdr3_nt: TGCAGTGCTCCCGACGGGTACAATGAGCAGTTCTTC

cdr3_length: 14
clone_size: many
d_call: .
j_call: TRBJ2-2
v_call: TRBV10-3
cdr3_aa: CATRTKQNTGELFF
cdr3_nt: TGTGCCACGCGGACTAAGCAGAACACCGGGGAGCTGTTTTTT

cdr3_length: 14
clone_size: .
d_call: .
j_call: TRBJ2-3
v_call: TRBV6-5
cdr3_aa: CASSYSSRYDTQYF
cdr3_nt: TGTGCCAGCAGTTACTCGTCACGGTATGATACGCAGTATTTT

cdr3_length: 12
clone_size: many
d_call: .
j_call: TRBJ1-2
v_call: TRBV28
cdr3_aa: CASSLGPYGYTF
cdr3_nt: TGTGCCAGCAGTTTAGGGCCCTATGGCTACACCTTC

cdr3_length: 16
clone_size: many
d_call: TRBD1
j_call: TRBJ2-1
v_call: TRBV30
cdr3_aa: CAWSPGDRPTYNEQFF
cdr3_nt: TGTGCCTGGAGTCCCGGGGACAGACCAACCTACAATGAGCAGTTCTTC

cdr3_length: 16
clone_size: few
d_call: .
j_call: TRBJ1-2
v_call: TRBV3-1
cdr3_aa: CASSQRLRVPQLGYTF
cdr3_nt: TGTGCCAGCAGCCAACGCCTGAGGGTGCCCCAACTTGGCTACACCTTC

cdr3_length: 14
clone_size: many
d_call: .
j_call: TRBJ2-3
v_call: TRBV6-4
cdr3_aa: CASSDRGGTDTQYF
cdr3_nt: TGTGCCAGCAGTGACAGGGGGGGCACAGATACGCAGTATTTT

cdr3_length: 15
clone_size: .
d_call: TRBD1
j_call: TRBJ2-5
v_call: TRBV6-6
cdr3_aa: CASTSFEGAQETQYF
cdr3_nt: TGTGCCAGCACAAGTTTCGAGGGGGCCCAAGAGACCCAGTACTTC

cdr3_length: 13
clone_size: few
d_call: .
j_call: TRBJ1-5
v_call: TRBV20-1
cdr3_aa: CSVQRGYNQPQHF
cdr3_nt: TGCAGCGTCCAAAGGGGGTACAATCAGCCCCAGCATTTT

cdr3_length: 15
clone_size: .
d_call: TRBD2
j_call: TRBJ2-7
v_call: TRBV28
cdr3_aa: CASSPAGTSIYERYF
cdr3_nt: TGTGCCAGCAGCCCAGCTGGGACTAGTATCTACGAGCGGTACTTC

cdr3_length: 13
clone_size: many
d_call: TRBD1
j_call: TRBJ2-5
v_call: TRBV29-1
cdr3_aa: CSVAGQGPETQYF
cdr3_nt: TGCAGCGTTGCTGGACAGGGACCAGAGACCCAGTACTTC

cdr3_length: 16
clone_size: few
d_call: .
j_call: TRBJ2-6
v_call: TRBV12-3/TRBV12-4
cdr3_aa: CASSLRLLSGANVLTF
cdr3_nt: TGTGCCAGCAGTCTTCGACTCCTCTCTGGGGCCAACGTCCTGACTTTC

cdr3_length: 12
clone_size: .
d_call: TRBD1
j_call: TRBJ1-2
v_call: TRBV29-1
cdr3_aa: CSVTGTGLGYTF
cdr3_nt: TGCAGCGTGACCGGGACAGGACTTGGCTACACCTTC

cdr3_length: 16
clone_size: few
d_call: .
j_call: TRBJ2-6
v_call: TRBV10-3
cdr3_aa: CAINPAPGAGANVLTF
cdr3_nt: TGTGCCATCAACCCTGCCCCCGGAGCAGGGGCCAACGTCCTGACTTTC

cdr3_length: 11
clone_size: .
d_call: .
j_call: TRBJ2-7
v_call: TRBV29-1
cdr3_aa: CSVPGAGEQYF
cdr3_nt: TGCAGCGTACCGGGGGCAGGCGAGCAGTACTTC

cdr3_length: 17
clone_size: many
d_call: .
j_call: TRBJ1-3
v_call: TRBV13
cdr3_aa: CASSLKVGELSGNTIYF
cdr3_nt: TGTGCCAGCAGCCTCAAGGTGGGAGAATTATCTGGAAACACCATATATTTT

cdr3_length: 15
clone_size: few
d_call: .
j_call: TRBJ2-2
v_call: TRBV7-9
cdr3_aa: CASSVDSANTGELFF
cdr3_nt: TGTGCCAGCAGCGTAGACAGCGCGAACACCGGGGAGCTGTTTTTT

cdr3_length: 14
clone_size: few
d_call: TRBD2
j_call: TRBJ2-1
v_call: TRBV27
cdr3_aa: CASSLAGGLNEQFF
cdr3_nt: TGTGCCAGCAGTTTAGCGGGAGGCCTCAATGAGCAGTTCTTC

cdr3_length: 19
clone_size: few
d_call: .
j_call: TRBJ1-5
v_call: TRBV4-1
cdr3_aa: CASSPVIGQRKHSNQPQHF
cdr3_nt: TGCGCCAGCAGCCCCGTGATAGGGCAGCGGAAACATAGCAATCAGCCCCAGCATTTT

cdr3_length: 12
clone_size: few
d_call: .
j_call: TRBJ1-1
v_call: TRBV6-1
cdr3_aa: CASSKVGTEAFF
cdr3_nt: TGTGCCAGCAGTAAAGTGGGCACTGAAGCTTTCTTT

cdr3_length: 18
clone_size: many
d_call: TRBD2
j_call: TRBJ2-3
v_call: TRBV20-1
cdr3_aa: CSASAVVAGEPSTDTQYF
cdr3_nt: TGCAGTGCTAGCGCGGTGGTAGCGGGGGAGCCTAGCACAGATACGCAGTATTTT

cdr3_length: 15
clone_size: few
d_call: TRBD1
j_call: TRBJ2-7
v_call: TRBV14
cdr3_aa: CASSQITGGEYEQYF
cdr3_nt: TGTGCCAGCAGCCAAATAACAGGGGGCGAGTACGAGCAGTACTTC

cdr3_length: 12
clone_size: few
d_call: TRBD1
j_call: TRBJ2-3
v_call: TRBV27
cdr3_aa: CAGQGMADTQYF
cdr3_nt: TGTGCCGGACAGGGGATGGCAGATACGCAGTATTTT

cdr3_length: 15
clone_size: many
d_call: TRBD2
j_call: TRBJ2-1
v_call: TRBV20-1
cdr3_aa: CSAGTSGRAHNEQFF
cdr3_nt: TGCAGTGCGGGGACTAGCGGGAGAGCCCACAATGAGCAGTTCTTC

cdr3_length: 10
clone_size: few
d_call: .
j_call: TRBJ2-7
v_call: TRBV28
cdr3_aa: CASGSYEQYF
cdr3_nt: TGTGCCAGCGGATCCTACGAGCAGTACTTC

cdr3_length: 13
clone_size: many
d_call: .
j_call: TRBJ1-1
v_call: TRBV19
cdr3_aa: CASSISQRAPAFF
cdr3_nt: TGTGCCAGTAGTATTTCTCAAAGGGCCCCTGCTTTCTTT

cdr3_length: 13
clone_size: many
d_call: .
j_call: TRBJ2-4
v_call: TRBV29-1
cdr3_aa: CSGLTDAKNIQYF
cdr3_nt: TGCAGCGGGCTGACAGACGCCAAAAACATTCAGTACTTC

cdr3_length: 14
clone_size: few
d_call: TRBD2
j_call: TRBJ2-3
v_call: TRBV5-1
cdr3_aa: CASSSGGRTDTQYF
cdr3_nt: TGCGCCAGCAGCTCGGGGGGGCGAACAGATACGCAGTATTTT

cdr3_length: 17
clone_size: .
d_call: TRBD2
j_call: TRBJ2-3
v_call: TRBV20-1
cdr3_aa: CSATSRTSFEHTDTQYF
cdr3_nt: TGCAGTGCTACCTCTCGGACTAGCTTCGAACACACAGATACGCAGTATTTT

cdr3_length: 12
clone_size: .
d_call: .
j_call: TRBJ1-1
v_call: TRBV28
cdr3_aa: CASSLRPDEAFF
cdr3_nt: TGTGCCAGCAGTTTGCGGCCCGATGAAGCTTTCTTT

cdr3_length: 12
clone_size: .
d_call: .
j_call: TRBJ1-6
v_call: TRBV20-1
cdr3_aa: CSAGVLDSPLHF
cdr3_nt: TGCAGTGCAGGCGTTTTGGATTCACCCCTCCACTTT

cdr3_length: 15
clone_size: .
d_call: .
j_call: TRBJ2-5
v_call: TRBV27
cdr3_aa: CASTRSGSSQETQYF
cdr3_nt: TGTGCCAGCACCCGAAGCGGTTCATCTCAAGAGACCCAGTACTTC

cdr3_length: 14
clone_size: .
d_call: TRBD2
j_call: TRBJ2-7
v_call: TRBV29-1
cdr3_aa: CSARTSGGFHEQYF
cdr3_nt: TGCAGCGCCAGGACTAGCGGAGGCTTCCACGAGCAGTACTTC

cdr3_length: 13
clone_size: .
d_call: .
j_call: TRBJ2-7
v_call: TRBV2
cdr3_aa: CASRGGRPYEQYF
cdr3_nt: TGTGCCAGCAGAGGGGGACGCCCCTACGAGCAGTACTTC

cdr3_length: 13
clone_size: .
d_call: .
j_call: TRBJ1-6
v_call: TRBV9
cdr3_aa: CASSGSGVSPLHF
cdr3_nt: TGTGCCAGCAGCGGCTCAGGGGTTTCACCCCTCCACTTT

cdr3_length: 13
clone_size: few
d_call: .
j_call: TRBJ2-2
v_call: TRBV28
cdr3_aa: CASSLAGAGELFF
cdr3_nt: TGTGCCAGCAGTCTGGCGGGCGCCGGGGAGCTGTTTTTT

cdr3_length: 14
clone_size: .
d_call: .
j_call: TRBJ2-4
v_call: TRBV5-4
cdr3_aa: CASSSWDSRNIQYF
cdr3_nt: TGTGCCAGCAGCTCCTGGGACTCTCGAAACATTCAGTACTTC

cdr3_length: 13
clone_size: many
d_call: .
j_call: TRBJ2-5
v_call: TRBV24-1
cdr3_aa: CATSDDRKETQYF
cdr3_nt: TGTGCCACCAGTGATGACAGGAAAGAGACCCAGTACTTC

cdr3_length: 17
clone_size: many
d_call: .
j_call: TRBJ2-7
v_call: TRBV6-2/TRBV6-3
cdr3_aa: CASSRNGPGHLSYEQYF
cdr3_nt: TGTGCCAGCAGTCGGAACGGGCCGGGACATCTCTCCTACGAGCAGTACTTC

cdr3_length: 17
clone_size: .
d_call: TRBD1
j_call: TRBJ2-1
v_call: TRBV3-1
cdr3_aa: CASSLDRVARSYNEQFF
cdr3_nt: TGTGCCAGCAGCCTGGACAGGGTAGCGAGGTCCTACAATGAGCAGTTCTTC